This T cell receptor (beta chain) was sequenced for a study of T cell responses to AZD1222 COVID-19 vaccine (dated by TCRdb to the early 2020s). At the level of the whole study: AZD1222 recipients with second doses at about 4 weeks or about 12 weeks were pooled, because spike-specific TCR depth and breadth did not differ between schedules. A total of 230 to 250 trial participants underwent TCR sequencing, of whom 207 received two doses of AZD1222 and about 25 received two doses of the MenACWY control vaccine. Enrollment into the trials was organized by age into subgroups of 18-55, 56-69 and 70-plus years, and those subgroups contained roughly 140, 27 and 60 TCR-sequenced participants, respectively. The study at large found these results: After two AZD1222 doses, both the breadth and the depth of spike-specific TCRs were significantly higher than at day 0 and than in MenACWY recipients. Vaccine-associated CD4 TCRs spanned the whole spike protein, with dominant responses in regions 160-218 and 743-854. Participants were mostly white British, with more females than males. The authors suggested clonal diversity may have been underestimated. No day 14 peak-response samples were available, so repertoires were characterized only after the peak T cell response. Nearly half of unique spike-specific TCRs reportedly recognized epitopes outside regions mutated in the B.1.351 and B.1.1.7 variants. The 56-69-year group was small, and its depth increase did not reach significance, likely because of low power. Only a handful of AZD1222 recipients were SARS-CoV-2 seropositive at baseline, limiting conclusions about previously exposed vaccinees.

Worth noting for this clone: Which antigen it targets is not known. Per-base qualities were not stored, and no clone one base away is much larger.

The CDR3 regions of human TCRbeta chains were analyzed by immunosequencing. Per the authors' processing: TCRs in the repertoires were compared against a reference library of SARS-CoV-2-specific TCRs that had been generated with the MIRA antigen-specificity platform. Breadth was defined as the fraction of unique TCRs that were SARS-CoV-2-associated, and depth was defined as the fraction of total T cells that were SARS-CoV-2-associated. Using the MIRA data, each spike-specific TCR was assigned both to the spike region to which the TCR was reactive and to a CD4 or CD8 class. Log10-transformed breadth and depth values were compared by one-way ANOVA with Sidak's multiple comparisons tests. TCRdb's version of the immuneACCESS table is confined to in-frame rearrangements and falls short of the full clone set. An unresolved V gene accounts for under half of the shortfall where checked; the remainder is of unknown origin. V, J and clone size were drawn from that table, and D and trimming were deduced from the DNA. The sample contains under 70,000 clones, around 84% of them found a single time. The leading ten clones occupy approximately 22% of the sample.

CDR1 SEHNR and CDR2 FQNEAQ are derived from the germline V gene (reference sequence). Deletion took 2 bases off V and 2 bases off J, with a span of 13 bases between the germline ends. From the cysteine up to the phenylalanine, the CDR3 has a length of 16 residues. Kept here is only the CDR3 DNA, which spans 48 bases and is read in frame from base 1. Explained via the paper, the time point label denotes: baseline before first vaccination. Samples from vaccinated people were obtained from the UK trials COV001 and COV002, which included a single-blind randomized controlled phase 2/3 trial of AZD1222 (ChAdOx1 nCoV-19) in healthy adults. For TCRbeta chain sequencing, PBMC samples were collected from trial participants at day 0 and at day 28 after the second dose.

This chain joins TRBV7-9 to TRBJ1-3, with the D gene call left open. This clonotype was obtained from an adult in good health. Source: peripheral blood, taken on day 0 of AZD1222 vaccination. CDR3 region: CASSLLRGHTGNTIYF. The nucleotide sequence is TGTGCCAGCAGCTTATTACGCGGGCATACTGGAAACACCATATATTTT.